The 20 T cell receptor beta chains reported below all come from one sample, sequenced in a study of T cell clonotyping in hematopoietic cell transplantation. Data came from immunoSEQ multiplex PCR; TCRdb stores just in-frame clones and leaves some out. The sample holds under 9,500 clones, approximately 85% seen once. Source: PBMCs, taken 180 days after allogeneic stem cell transplant. These TCRs come from a female patient in her 30s who had an allogeneic stem cell transplant, so the T cells may come from the graft donor. Some clones in this sample may be carry-over from other donors' samples.

V usage is TRBV7-3 and J usage is TRBJ2-1; D gene unclear. Germline loops: CDR1 SGHTA, CDR2 FQGTGA. This CDR3 has 13 amino acids. V was clipped by 4 bases and J by 8 bases, with 12 bases between them. The CDR3 nucleotides read TGTGCCAGCAGCTCAAGTTTTCGGGATGAGCAGTTCTTC. Protein sequence: CASSSSFRDEQFF.

This clone has only one observation. The rearrangement uses TRBV4-1 and TRBJ2-5, with D perhaps given as TRBD1 or TRBD2 (6 bases each). This CDR3 comprises 15 residues. CDR1 is MGHRA, CDR2 YSYEKL, per germline. Trimming stripped 4 bases from V and 4 bases from J, with 16 bases between. As DNA, the CDR3 is TGCGCCAGCAGCCCCGTGGAGGGGGGCGTAGAGACCCAGTACTTC. Its translation: CASSPVEGGVETQYF.

The chain uses TRBV11-2 and TRBJ2-1, with D hard to call. The germline V and J ends were trimmed by 5 bases and 8 bases, with 10 bases remaining between them. Per the germline V gene, CDR1 is SGHAT and CDR2 is FQNNGV. This CDR3 is built from 12 residues. In nucleotides, the CDR3 is TGTGCCAGCAGCCCCCTCGGGTATGAGCAGTTCTTC. Translated, it gives CASSPLGYEQFF.

With respect to this clone: One junction end disagrees with the germline gene, perhaps due to a read error. The chain joins TRBV7-2 to TRBJ2-3, with unresolved D. Germline CDR1 SGHTA, CDR2 FQGNSA. CDR3 size: 14 residues. This CDR3 reads CASSQDQPGDTQYF. DNA of the CDR3: TGCGCCAGCAGCCAAGATCAACCAGGCGATACGCAGTATTTT.

In DNA, the CDR3 is TGTGCCAGCAGCCCGGACGGCGGCTCTGGAAACACCATATATTTT. Amino acids: CASSPDGGSGNTIYF. The genes are TRBV7-2 and TRBJ1-3, with unresolved D. This CDR3 has 15 residues. Trimming took 5 bases from V and 0 from J, leaving 11 bases between them. Germline CDR1 is SGHTA and CDR2 is FQGNSA.

The CDR3 spells CASSLDGPFNYGYTF. In nucleotides, the CDR3 is TGTGCCAGCAGCCTGGACGGCCCCTTTAACTATGGCTACACCTTC. This chain uses TRBV5-4 with TRBJ1-2; D ambiguous. Trimming left V 4 bases short and J 1 base short, with 14 bases between. This CDR3 contains 15 residues. Germline loops: CDR1 SGHNT, CDR2 YYREEE (reference sequence).

The chain is built from TRBV7-2 and TRBJ2-5, with no clear D. This CDR3 has 15 amino acids. CDR1 and CDR2 (germline): SGHTA, FQGNSA. Trimming took off 3 bases at V and 4 bases at J, with 15 bases between the two ends. For the CDR3, the DNA is TGTGCCAGCAGCTTTAACGCTGGACCCGGAGAGACCCAGTACTTC. Protein: CASSFNAGPGETQYF.

The table lists this clone with a few counts. CDR3 DNA: TGTGCCAGCAGTGCGCTACAGGGGGCCTATAATTCACCCCTCCACTTT. Encoded protein: CASSALQGAYNSPLHF. This rearrangement joins TRBV27 to TRBJ1-6, with 8 bases aligning to TRBD1. With 5 bases clipped from V and 2 bases from J, the junction kept 5 bases outside the gene matches. This CDR3 spans 16 amino acids. Per germline, CDR1 MNHEY and CDR2 SMNVEV (reference sequence).

This chain joins TRBV7-9 and TRBJ2-7; D is unresolved. Trimming took off 1 base at V and 0 bases at J, with 7 bases between the two ends. Germline CDR1 reads SEHNR; CDR2 reads FQNEAQ (reference sequence). The CDR3 length is 14 residues. CDR3 region: CASSLGGLSYEQYF. CDR3 DNA: TGTGCCAGCAGCTTAGGTGGCCTCTCCTACGAGCAGTACTTC.

This chain links TRBV14 with TRBJ1-1, with TRBD1 identical over 9 bases. This CDR3 has 17 residues. The junction had 14 bases not matched to a gene; V was cut back by 3 bases and J by 6 bases. The germline V gene has CDR1 SGHDN and CDR2 FVKESK. CDR3 residues: CASSHPLGQGRSAEAFF. The DNA for the CDR3 is TGTGCCAGCAGCCACCCTTTGGGACAGGGACGATCGGCTGAAGCTTTCTTT.

The rearrangement uses TRBV30 and TRBJ2-1; no clear D gene. Trimming removed 3 bases at V and 5 bases at J, with 17 bases between. The length of the CDR3 is 15 residues. Germline loops: CDR1 GTSNPN, CDR2 SVGIG (reference sequence). CDR3 sequence: CAWRLKGWVDNEQFF. CDR3 DNA sequence: TGTGCCTGGAGGCTTAAAGGGTGGGTCGACAATGAGCAGTTCTTC.

The chain uses TRBV5-6 and TRBJ1-3, with D possibly TRBD1 on 5 matching bases. Trimming pared 0 bases from V and 0 bases from J, leaving 7 bases between. The CDR3 has 15 residues. Per the germline V gene, CDR1 is SGHDT and CDR2 is YYEEEE. The CDR3 spells CASSLGGFSGNTIYF. The CDR3 region has the DNA TGTGCCAGCAGCTTGGGGGGGTTCTCTGGAAACACCATATATTTT. Drawing the rest from reference TRBV5-6 and TRBJ1-3, the complete variable domain is DAGVTQSPTHLIKTRGQQVTLRCSPKSGHDTVSWYQQALGQGPQFIFQYYEEEERQRGNFPDRFSGHQFPNYSSELNVNALLLGDSALYLCASSLGGFSGNTIYFGEGSWLTVV.

In this sample, this clone is medium-sized. The chain couples TRBV4-3 to TRBJ1-1; D remains ambiguous. CDR3 length: 16 residues. The V end lost 0 bases, the J end lost 1 base, and 12 bases lay between the germline ends. Germline V gives CDR1 LGHNA, CDR2 YSLEER. The CDR3 sequence is CASSQDLGTANTEAFF. The CDR3 DNA reads TGCGCCAGCAGCCAAGACTTGGGTACGGCGAACACTGAAGCTTTCTTT.

V and J are TRBV4-3 and TRBJ2-6; D may be TRBD2 (5 bases). The V end lost 0 bases, the J end lost 4 bases, and 13 bases lay between the germline ends. The V gene's germline CDR1 is LGHNA and CDR2 YSLEER. The CDR3 consists of 17 residues. The CDR3 DNA follows: TGCGCCAGCAGCCAAGAACCCATCCAGCGGGGGGCCAACGTCCTGACTTTC. It yields the protein CASSQEPIQRGANVLTF.

V usage is TRBV19 and J usage is TRBJ1-5; D unclear. This CDR3 comprises 14 residues. Per the germline V gene, CDR1 is LNHDA and CDR2 is SQIVND (reference sequence). V dropped 5 bases and J dropped 5 bases, with 13 bases sitting between them. Here the CDR3 reads CASSPLRADQPQHF. CDR3 sequence (DNA): TGTGCCAGTAGTCCCCTCCGGGCGGATCAGCCCCAGCATTTT.

The chain combines TRBV4-2 with TRBJ2-3; D may be TRBD2 (5 bases). The CDR3 has 16 amino acids. V lost 0 bases and J lost 2, with 12 bases in between. Germline V gene sequence: CDR1 LGHNA, CDR2 YNFKEQ. The CDR3 sequence is CASSQEAVGDTDTQYF. The CDR3 DNA reads as TGTGCCAGCAGCCAAGAGGCCGTCGGGGACACAGATACGCAGTATTTT.

V is TRBV7-2 and J is TRBJ1-4; 7 positions match TRBD1. The CDR3 totals 16 residues. With V trimmed by 4 bases and J by 7 bases, 12 bases remained unmatched. The germline gives CDR1 SGHTA, CDR2 FQGNSA. This CDR3 is CASSSKSQGPPEKLFF. CDR3 sequence (DNA): TGTGCCAGCAGCTCTAAATCACAGGGGCCACCTGAAAAACTGTTTTTT.

This sequence joins TRBV6-5 and TRBJ1-2; D is ambiguous. V lost 0 bases to trimming and J lost 4 bases, with 9 bases between them. Germline V gene data show CDR1 as MNHEY and CDR2 as SVGAGI. The CDR3 runs to 14 residues. For the CDR3, the DNA is TGTGCCAGCAGTTACTCTTCAGGAGGCTATGGCTACACCTTC. This encodes CASSYSSGGYGYTF.

Concerning this clone: At one boundary the junction diverges from the germline segment, which might be a read error. This chain links TRBV4-1 with TRBJ2-7; TRBD1 matches at 9 bases. Germline values: CDR1 MGHRA, CDR2 YSYEKL. This CDR3 is built from 15 residues. CDR3 protein: CASTQWIGQGYEQYF. CDR3 nucleotide sequence: TGCGCCAGCACCCAATGGATCGGACAGGGGTACGAGCAGTACTTC.

The V call is TRBV11-2, the J call TRBJ2-3, with D tentatively TRBD2 (7 bases). V was shortened by 5 bases and J by 6 bases, with 18 bases between the two germline ends. In germline, CDR1 is SGHAT, CDR2 FQNNGV. This CDR3 has 15 amino acids. CDR3 amino acids: CASSPTSTGADTQYF. CDR3 coding DNA: TGTGCCAGCAGCCCGACTAGCACGGGGGCGGATACGCAGTATTTT.